Given below is one T cell receptor beta chain in context. Its antigen is unknown. This sample was included in a study of monozygotic twins with inflammatory bowel disease. Study-level results: Since immunosuppressive treatments differed, patient repertoires may have gained added variability. The sharing of clonotypes with others was lower in IBD patients than in healthy twins, especially with disease activity. No detectable difference in repertoire similarity separated concordant from discordant twins, possibly as a result of limited power.

Both the TCRalpha cDNA and the TCRbeta cDNA were taken through two nested PCRs, lasting about 17 and 10 cycles. No DNA is given; TCRdb re-called the 5' RACE reads and lists each CDR3 protein once. This sample's clone table lists under 350,000 distinct CDR3 sequences. Germline lookup yields CDR1 SGHVS and CDR2 FQNEAQ. The CDR3 totals 15 residues. J is TRBJ2-2 and V is TRBV7-8; TCRdb's D call of TRBD2 is untestable without DNA. This TCR derives from a human donor with ulcerative colitis or Crohn's disease, or a healthy co-twin of an affected twin (not recorded which). The sample was blood. CDR3 residues: CASSPEAGGTGELFF.